This entry features one T cell receptor beta chain sequence. The antigen remains unidentified. Data came from immunoSEQ multiplex PCR; TCRdb stores just in-frame clones and leaves some out. The data contain 96,000 or so clones, about 89% of them singletons. This entry is derived from a study of T cell responses to AZD1222 COVID-19 vaccine. Study conclusions and caveats: Once two AZD1222 doses were given, Spike-specific TCR breadth and depth went up. Vaccine-related CD4 TCRs covered spike, predominating at 160-218 and 743-854. Most donors were white British and more were female, and clonal diversity was possibly underestimated.

The V and J ends lost 5 bases and 10 bases, in that order; junction bases with no gene match: 3. Germline CDR1 reads SNHLY; CDR2 reads FYNNEI. The length of the CDR3 is 12 residues. The clonotype originates from an adult in good health. The rearrangement uses TRBV2 and TRBJ1-4, with 8 nucleotides matching TRBD1. The sequences come from peripheral blood, collected on day 0 of AZD1222 vaccination. CDR3 nucleotide sequence: TGTGCCAGCAGTTTTGGACAGGGAAAACTGTTTTTT. Amino acid sequence: CASSFGQGKLFF.